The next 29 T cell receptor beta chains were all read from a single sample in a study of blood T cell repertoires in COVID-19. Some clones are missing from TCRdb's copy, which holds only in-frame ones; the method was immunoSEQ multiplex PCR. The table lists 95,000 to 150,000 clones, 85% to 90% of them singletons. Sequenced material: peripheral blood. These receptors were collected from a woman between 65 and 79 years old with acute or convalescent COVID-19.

CDR3 in DNA: TGTGCCAGTAGTTTTACAGGGTCGCGCAATCAGCCCCAGCATTTT. It is translated as CASSFTGSRNQPQHF. The chain uses TRBV19 and TRBJ1-5, with a weak D call TRBD1 (6 bases). CDR3 length: 15 amino acids. CDR1 and CDR2 from the germline V gene are LNHDA and SQIVND (reference sequence). V was cut by 5 bases and J by 2 bases, with 13 bases left in between.

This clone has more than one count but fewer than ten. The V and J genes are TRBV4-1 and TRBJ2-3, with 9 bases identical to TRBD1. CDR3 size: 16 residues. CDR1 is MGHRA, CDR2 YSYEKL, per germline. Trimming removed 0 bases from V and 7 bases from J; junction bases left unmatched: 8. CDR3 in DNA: TGCGCCAGCAGCCAAGACTCTGGGACAGGGAGGAATACGCAGTATTTT. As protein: CASSQDSGTGRNTQYF.

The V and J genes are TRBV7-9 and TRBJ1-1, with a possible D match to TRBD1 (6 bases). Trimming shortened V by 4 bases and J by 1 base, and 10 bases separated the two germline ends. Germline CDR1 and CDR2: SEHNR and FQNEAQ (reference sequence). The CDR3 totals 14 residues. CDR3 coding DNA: TGTGCCAGCAGCTATGAACAGGGGAACACTGAAGCTTTCTTT. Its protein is CASSYEQGNTEAFF. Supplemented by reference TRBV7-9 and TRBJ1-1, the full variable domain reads DTGVSQNPRHKITKRGQNVTFRCDPISEHNRLYWYRQTLGQGPEFLTYFQNEAQLEKSRLLSDRFSAERPKGSFSTLEIQRTEQGDSAMYLCASSYEQGNTEAFFGQGTRLTVV.

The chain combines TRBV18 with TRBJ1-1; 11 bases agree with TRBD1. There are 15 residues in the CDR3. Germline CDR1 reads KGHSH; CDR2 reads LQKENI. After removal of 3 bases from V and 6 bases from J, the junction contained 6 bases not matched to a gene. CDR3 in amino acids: CASSPGPDRGPEAFF. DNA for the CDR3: TGTGCCAGCTCACCGGGCCCGGACAGGGGGCCTGAAGCTTTCTTT.

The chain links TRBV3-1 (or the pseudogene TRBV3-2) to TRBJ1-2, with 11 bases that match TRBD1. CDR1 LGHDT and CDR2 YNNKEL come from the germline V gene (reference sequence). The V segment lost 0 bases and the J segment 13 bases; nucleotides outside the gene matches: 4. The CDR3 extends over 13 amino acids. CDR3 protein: CASSQEGQGVSTF. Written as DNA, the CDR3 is TGTGCCAGCAGCCAAGAGGGACAGGGGGTTAGCACCTTC.

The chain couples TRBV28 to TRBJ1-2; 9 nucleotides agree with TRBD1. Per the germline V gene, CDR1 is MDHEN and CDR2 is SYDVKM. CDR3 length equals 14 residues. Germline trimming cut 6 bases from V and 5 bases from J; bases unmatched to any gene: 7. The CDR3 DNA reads TGTGCCAGCAGAATGACGGGACAGGGATATGGCTACACCTTC. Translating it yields CASRMTGQGYGYTF.

The CDR3: CASSQARQGYHEQYF. DNA for the CDR3: TGTGCCAGCAGCCAAGCCAGACAGGGTTATCACGAGCAGTACTTC. The chain links TRBV14 to TRBJ2-7; 7 bases match TRBD1. The CDR3 sequence is 15 residues long. V lost 1 base, J lost 5 bases, and 8 bases stayed unmatched. The V gene's germline CDR1 is SGHDN and CDR2 FVKESK.

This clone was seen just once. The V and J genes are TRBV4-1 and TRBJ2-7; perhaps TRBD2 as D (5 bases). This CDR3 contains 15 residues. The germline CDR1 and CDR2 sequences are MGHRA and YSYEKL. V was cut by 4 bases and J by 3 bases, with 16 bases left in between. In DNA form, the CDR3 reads TGCGCCAGCAGCCTGAGGGAACAACTAAGCTACGAGCAGTACTTC. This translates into CASSLREQLSYEQYF.

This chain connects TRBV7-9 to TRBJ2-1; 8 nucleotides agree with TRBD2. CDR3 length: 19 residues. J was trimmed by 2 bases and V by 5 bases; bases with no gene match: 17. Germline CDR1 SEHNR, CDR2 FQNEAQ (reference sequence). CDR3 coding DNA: TGTGCCAGCAGCCAAGGGGGAGCGGGGGTCCGGTCGGCCTACAATGAGCAGTTCTTC. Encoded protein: CASSQGGAGVRSAYNEQFF.

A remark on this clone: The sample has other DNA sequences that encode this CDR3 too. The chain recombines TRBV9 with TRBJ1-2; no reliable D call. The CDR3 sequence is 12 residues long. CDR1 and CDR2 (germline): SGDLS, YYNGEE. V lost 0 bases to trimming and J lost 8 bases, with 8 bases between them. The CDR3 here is CASSVDGYGYTF. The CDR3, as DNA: TGTGCCAGCAGCGTAGACGGGTACGGCTACACCTTC.

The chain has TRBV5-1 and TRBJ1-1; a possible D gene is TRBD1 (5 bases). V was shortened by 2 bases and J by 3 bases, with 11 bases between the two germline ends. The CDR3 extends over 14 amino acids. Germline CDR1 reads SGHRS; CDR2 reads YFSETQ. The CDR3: CASSFASGDTEAFF. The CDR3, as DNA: TGCGCCAGCAGCTTTGCGTCGGGGGACACTGAAGCTTTCTTT.

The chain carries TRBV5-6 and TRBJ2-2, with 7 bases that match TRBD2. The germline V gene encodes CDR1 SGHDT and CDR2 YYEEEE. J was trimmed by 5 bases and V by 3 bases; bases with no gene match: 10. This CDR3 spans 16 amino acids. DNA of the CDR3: TGTGCCAGCAGCTCCCTCTTATCGGGGGGTACCGGGGAGCTGTTTTTT. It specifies CASSSLLSGGTGELFF.

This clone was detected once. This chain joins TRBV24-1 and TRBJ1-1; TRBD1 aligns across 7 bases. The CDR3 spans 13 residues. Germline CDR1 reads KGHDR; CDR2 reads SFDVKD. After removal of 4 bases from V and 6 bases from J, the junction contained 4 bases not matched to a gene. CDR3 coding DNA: TGTGCCACCAGTGACCCGGGACAGCCTGAAGCTTTCTTT. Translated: CATSDPGQPEAFF.

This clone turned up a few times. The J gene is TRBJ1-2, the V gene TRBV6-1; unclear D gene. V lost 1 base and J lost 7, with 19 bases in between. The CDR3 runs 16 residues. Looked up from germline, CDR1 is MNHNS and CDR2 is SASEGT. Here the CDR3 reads CASSEGSLGPFGGYTF. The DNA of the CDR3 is TGTGCCAGCAGTGAAGGGTCGTTGGGCCCCTTTGGTGGCTACACCTTC.

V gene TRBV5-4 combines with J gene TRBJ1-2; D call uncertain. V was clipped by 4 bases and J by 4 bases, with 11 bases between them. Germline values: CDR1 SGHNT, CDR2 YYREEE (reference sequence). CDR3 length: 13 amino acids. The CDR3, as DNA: TGTGCCAGCAGCGAGGCCCTGGGCTATGGCTACACCTTC. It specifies CASSEALGYGYTF.

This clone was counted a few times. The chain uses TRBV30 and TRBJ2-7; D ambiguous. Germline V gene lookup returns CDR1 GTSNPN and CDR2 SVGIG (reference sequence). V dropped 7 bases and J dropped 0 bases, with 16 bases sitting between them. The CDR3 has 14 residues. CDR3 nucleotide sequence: TGTGCCTCTTCCTGGGTATGGAGCTCCTACGAGCAGTACTTC. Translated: CASSWVWSSYEQYF.

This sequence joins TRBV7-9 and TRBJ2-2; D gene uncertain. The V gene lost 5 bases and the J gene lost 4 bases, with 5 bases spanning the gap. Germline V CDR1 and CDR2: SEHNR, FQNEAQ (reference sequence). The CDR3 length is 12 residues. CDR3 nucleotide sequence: TGTGCCAGCAGCACCAGCACCGGGGAGCTGTTTTTT. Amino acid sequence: CASSTSTGELFF.

The DNA for the CDR3 is TGTGCCAGTAGAAGAGGTTATAGCAATCAGCCCCAGCATTTT. Protein product: CASRRGYSNQPQHF. The rearrangement joins TRBV19 to TRBJ1-5; D not certain. In germline, CDR1 is LNHDA, CDR2 SQIVND (reference sequence). Trimming cost V 6 bases and J 0 bases, with 9 bases left between them. The CDR3 consists of 14 residues.

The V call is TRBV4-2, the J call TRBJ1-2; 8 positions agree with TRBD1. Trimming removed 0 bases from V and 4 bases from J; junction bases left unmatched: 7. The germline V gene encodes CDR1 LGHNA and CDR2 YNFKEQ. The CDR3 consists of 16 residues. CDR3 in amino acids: CASSQEGQAVGYGYTF. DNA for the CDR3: TGTGCCAGCAGCCAAGAGGGACAGGCCGTAGGCTATGGCTACACCTTC.

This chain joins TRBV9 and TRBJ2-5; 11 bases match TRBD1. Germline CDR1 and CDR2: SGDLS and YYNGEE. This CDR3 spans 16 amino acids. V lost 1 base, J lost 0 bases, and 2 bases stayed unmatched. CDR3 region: CASSVMGQGDQETQYF. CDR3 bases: TGTGCCAGCAGCGTAATGGGACAGGGGGACCAAGAGACCCAGTACTTC.

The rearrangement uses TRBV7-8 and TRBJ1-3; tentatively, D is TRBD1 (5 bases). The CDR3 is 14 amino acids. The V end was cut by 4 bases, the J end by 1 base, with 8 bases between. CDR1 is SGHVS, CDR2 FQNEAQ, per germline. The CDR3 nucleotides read TGTGCCAGCAGCTCCAGGGTTTCTGGAAACACCATATATTTT. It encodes CASSSRVSGNTIYF.

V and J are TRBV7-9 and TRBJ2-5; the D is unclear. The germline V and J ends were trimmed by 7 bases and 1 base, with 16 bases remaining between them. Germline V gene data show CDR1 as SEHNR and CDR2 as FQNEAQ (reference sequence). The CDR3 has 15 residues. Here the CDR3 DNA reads TGTGCCAGCACCCCCAGAGGTCGACGCCAAGAGACCCAGTACTTC. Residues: CASTPRGRRQETQYF.

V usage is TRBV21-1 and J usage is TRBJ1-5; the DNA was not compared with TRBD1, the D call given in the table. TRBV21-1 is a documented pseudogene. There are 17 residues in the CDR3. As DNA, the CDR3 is TGTGCCAGCAGCAACGGACAGGGCGAATATAGCAATCAGCCCCAGCATTTT. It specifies CASSNGQGEYSNQPQHF.

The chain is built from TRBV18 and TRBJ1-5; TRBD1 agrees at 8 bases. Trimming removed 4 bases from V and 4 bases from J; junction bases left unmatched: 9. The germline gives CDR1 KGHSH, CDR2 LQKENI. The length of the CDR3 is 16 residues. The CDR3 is CASSRGGQGLNQPQHF. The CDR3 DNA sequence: TGTGCCAGCTCACGAGGCGGACAGGGTTTAAATCAGCCCCAGCATTTT.

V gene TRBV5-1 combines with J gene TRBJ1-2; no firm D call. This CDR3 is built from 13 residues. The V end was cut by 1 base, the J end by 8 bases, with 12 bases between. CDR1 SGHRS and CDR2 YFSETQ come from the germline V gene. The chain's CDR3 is CASSLIAGHGYTF. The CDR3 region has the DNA TGCGCCAGCAGCTTGATAGCCGGTCACGGCTACACCTTC.

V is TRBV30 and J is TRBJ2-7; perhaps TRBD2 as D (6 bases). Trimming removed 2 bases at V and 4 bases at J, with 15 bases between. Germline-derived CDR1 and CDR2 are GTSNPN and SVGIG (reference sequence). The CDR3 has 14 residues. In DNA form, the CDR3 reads TGTGCCTGGAGTACCGGGACGGGGAGGTACGAGCAGTACTTC. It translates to CAWSTGTGRYEQYF.

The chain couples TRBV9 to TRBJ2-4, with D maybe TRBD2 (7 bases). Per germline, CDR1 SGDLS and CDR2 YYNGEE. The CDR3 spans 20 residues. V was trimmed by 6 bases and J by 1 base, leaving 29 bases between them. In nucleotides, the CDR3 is TGTGCCAGCACCCGAGATGGGGGAGGGGGGGCGCTTCCCGCCAAAAACATTCAGTACTTC. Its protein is CASTRDGGGGALPAKNIQYF.

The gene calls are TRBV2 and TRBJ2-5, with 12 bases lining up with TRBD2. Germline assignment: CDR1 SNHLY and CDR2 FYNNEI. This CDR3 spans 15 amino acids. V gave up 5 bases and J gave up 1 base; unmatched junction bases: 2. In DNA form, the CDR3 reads TGTGCCAGCAGTTGGACTAGCGGGGCCCAAGAGACCCAGTACTTC. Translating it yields CASSWTSGAQETQYF.

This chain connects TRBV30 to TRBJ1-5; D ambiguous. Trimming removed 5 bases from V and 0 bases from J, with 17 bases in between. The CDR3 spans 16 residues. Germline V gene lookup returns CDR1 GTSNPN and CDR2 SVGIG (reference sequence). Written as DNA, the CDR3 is TGTGCCTGGGGTACGGGAAGGACCTATAGCAATCAGCCCCAGCATTTT. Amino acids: CAWGTGRTYSNQPQHF.